This T cell receptor (beta chain) was identified during a study of control samples from healthy donors and cancer patients. Measured with immunoSEQ multiplex PCR; TCRdb has only the in-frame clones, and not every one. The profile shows approximately 100,000 clones, just over 90% of them singletons. Germline-derived CDR1 and CDR2 are SEHNR and FQNEAQ (reference sequence). The CDR3 totals 15 residues. Losses at the gene ends were 1 base for V and 7 bases for J; bases not matched to a gene: 6. The rearrangement uses TRBV7-9 and TRBJ1-4; 7 bases are a match to TRBD1. The TCR comes from a human donor in good health. The donor label of this sample is uncertain. Sequenced sample: blood. The CDR3 region has the DNA TGTGCCAGCAGCTTAGTAGTGGCAGGGGGTGAAAAACTGTTTTTT. Translating gives CASSLVVAGGEKLFF.